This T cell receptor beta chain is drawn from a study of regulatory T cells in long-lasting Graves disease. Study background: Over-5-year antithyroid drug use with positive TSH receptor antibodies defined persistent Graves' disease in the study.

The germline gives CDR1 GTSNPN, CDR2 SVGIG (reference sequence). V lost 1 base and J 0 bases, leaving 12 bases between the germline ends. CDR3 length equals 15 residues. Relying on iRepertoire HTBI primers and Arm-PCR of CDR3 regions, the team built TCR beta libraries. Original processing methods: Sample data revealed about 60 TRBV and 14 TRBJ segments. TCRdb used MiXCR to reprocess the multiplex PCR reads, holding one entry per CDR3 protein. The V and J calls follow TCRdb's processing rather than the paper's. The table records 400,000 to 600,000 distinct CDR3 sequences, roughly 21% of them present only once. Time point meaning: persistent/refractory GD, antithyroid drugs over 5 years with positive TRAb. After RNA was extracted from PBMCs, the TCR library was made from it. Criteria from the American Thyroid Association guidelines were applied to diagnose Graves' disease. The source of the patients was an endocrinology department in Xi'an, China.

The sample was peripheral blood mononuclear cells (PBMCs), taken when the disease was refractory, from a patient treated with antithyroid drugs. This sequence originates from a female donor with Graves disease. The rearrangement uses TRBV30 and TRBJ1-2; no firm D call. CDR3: CAWSERRSANYGYTF. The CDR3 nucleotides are TGTGCCTGGAGTGAAAGACGGTCAGCTAACTATGGCTACACCTTC.